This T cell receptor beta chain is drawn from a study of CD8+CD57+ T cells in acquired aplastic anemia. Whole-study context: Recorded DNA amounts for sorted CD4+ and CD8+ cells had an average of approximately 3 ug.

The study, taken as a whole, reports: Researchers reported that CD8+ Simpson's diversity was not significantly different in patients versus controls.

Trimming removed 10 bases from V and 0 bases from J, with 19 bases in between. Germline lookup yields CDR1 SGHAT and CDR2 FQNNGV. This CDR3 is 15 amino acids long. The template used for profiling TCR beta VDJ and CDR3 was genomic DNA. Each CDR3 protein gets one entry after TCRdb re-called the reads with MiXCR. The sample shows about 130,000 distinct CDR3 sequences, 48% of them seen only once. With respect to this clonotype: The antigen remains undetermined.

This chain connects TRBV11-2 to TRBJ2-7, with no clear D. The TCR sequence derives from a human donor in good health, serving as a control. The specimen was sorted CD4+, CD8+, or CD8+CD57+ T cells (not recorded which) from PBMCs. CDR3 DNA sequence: TGTGCCACCACCCCTCGCGGTAGAGGCTCCTACGAGCAGTACTTC. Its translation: CATTPRGRGSYEQYF.